The 8 T cell receptor beta chains below all came from one sample that was sequenced in a study of blood T cell repertoires in COVID-19. Sequencing was performed with immunoSEQ multiplex PCR; in TCRdb, only in-frame clones are kept and a portion is missing. Of about 260,000 clones in the sample, about nine tenths are singletons; the top ten hold around 11%. The sequenced sample consisted of peripheral blood. The receptors were gathered from a woman in her 30s with COVID-19, enrolled during active disease.

The chain joins TRBV6-2 or TRBV6-3 to TRBJ2-7, with D unclear. The V gene lost 0 bases and the J gene lost 6 bases, with 6 bases spanning the gap. The CDR3 runs to 12 residues. CDR1 is MNHEY, CDR2 SVGEGT, per germline. CDR3 bases: TGTGCCAGCAGTTACTCCGCCGGCGAGCAGTACTTC. Amino acid sequence: CASSYSAGEQYF.

The chain joins TRBV5-6 to TRBJ1-5; a possible D gene is TRBD1 (5 bases). The CDR3 is 16 residues long. The V end was cut by 0 bases, the J end by 4 bases, with 14 bases between. CDR1 is SGHDT and CDR2 is YYEEEE in the germline V gene. CDR3 DNA sequence: TGTGCCAGCAGCTTGGGTGGCAGGGCGAAGAATCAGCCCCAGCATTTT. Its protein product is CASSLGGRAKNQPQHF.

This chain uses TRBV9 with TRBJ1-3; D might be TRBD1 (5 bases). Germline V gene sequence: CDR1 SGDLS, CDR2 YYNGEE. CDR3 length: 15 residues. Trimming took 4 bases from V and 2 from J, leaving 13 bases between them. The DNA for the CDR3 is TGTGCCAGCAGCTCAAGGGGAAAAGCTGGAAACACCATATATTTT. Translated: CASSSRGKAGNTIYF.

The V and J genes are TRBV6-5 and TRBJ1-6, with D possibly TRBD1 on 6 matching bases. V dropped 7 bases and J dropped 7 bases, with 14 bases sitting between them. The CDR3 runs to 14 residues. Germline V CDR1 and CDR2: MNHEY, SVGAGI. This chain's CDR3 is CASTGVQKNSPLHF. The DNA for the CDR3 is TGTGCCAGCACAGGGGTTCAAAAGAATTCACCCCTCCACTTT.

This clone was recorded once. The chain recombines TRBV6-5 with TRBJ1-3, with D perhaps TRBD1 (5 bases). V lost 2 bases and J lost 6, with 8 bases in between. The CDR3 consists of 13 residues. Germline V gene sequence: CDR1 MNHEY, CDR2 SVGAGI. CDR3 bases: TGTGCCAGCAGTTACGACAGCAAAAACACCATATATTTT. Its protein product is CASSYDSKNTIYF.

The rearrangement joins TRBV28 to TRBJ2-3, with a possible D match to TRBD1 (5 bases). V was shortened by 1 base and J by 6 bases, with 11 bases between the two germline ends. Germline CDR1 is MDHEN and CDR2 is SYDVKM. There are 14 residues in the CDR3. CDR3 DNA sequence: TGTGCCAGCAGTTTATACGTCAGGGCCGATACGCAGTATTTT. It specifies CASSLYVRADTQYF.

The chain couples TRBV7-8 to TRBJ2-7, with TRBD2 matching 7 bases. Germline V gene data show CDR1 as SGHVS and CDR2 as FQNEAQ. V lost 0 bases, J lost 3 bases, and 5 bases stayed unmatched. The CDR3 runs 15 residues. For the CDR3, the DNA is TGTGCCAGCAGCTTAGCTGGGACGGGGGGCTACGAGCAGTACTTC. It specifies CASSLAGTGGYEQYF.

Comments on this clone: The germline gene is not matched at one end of the junction; a read error may be the cause. V gene TRBV7-2 combines with J gene TRBJ1-4, with a weak D call TRBD1 (6 bases). The CDR3 runs to 15 residues. In germline, CDR1 is SGHTA, CDR2 FQGNSA. The CDR3 bases are TGTGCCAGCAGCTTAAGCGGGACAACAAATGAAAAACTGTTTTTT. It specifies CASSLSGTTNEKLFF.